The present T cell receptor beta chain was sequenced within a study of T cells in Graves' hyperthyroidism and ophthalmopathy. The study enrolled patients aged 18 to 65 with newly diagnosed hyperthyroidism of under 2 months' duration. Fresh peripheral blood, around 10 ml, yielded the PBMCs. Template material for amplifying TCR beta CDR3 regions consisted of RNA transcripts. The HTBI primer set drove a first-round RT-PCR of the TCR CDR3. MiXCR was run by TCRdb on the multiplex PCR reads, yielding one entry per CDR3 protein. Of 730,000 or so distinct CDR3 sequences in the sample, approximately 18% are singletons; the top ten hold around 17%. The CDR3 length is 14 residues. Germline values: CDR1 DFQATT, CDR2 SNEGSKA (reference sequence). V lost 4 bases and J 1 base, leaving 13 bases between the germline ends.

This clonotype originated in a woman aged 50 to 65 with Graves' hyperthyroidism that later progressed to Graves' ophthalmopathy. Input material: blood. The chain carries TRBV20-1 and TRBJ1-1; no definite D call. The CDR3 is CSAILPIRNTEAFF. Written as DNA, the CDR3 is TGCAGTGCTATTTTACCTATAAGGAACACTGAAGCTTTCTTT.